This TCR beta chain came from a study of cytomegalovirus exposure and HLA in healthy donors listed by TCRdb under 2017. For the study in its entirety: An earlier analysis of approximately 640 of the donors reported 250 to 300 Gb of sequence data and some 100 million unique TCR beta sequences from some 180 million T cells. An early release covering some 640 HLA-typed donors comprised 250 to 350 gigabases of sequencing data and roughly 85 million unique TCR sequences. The genetic ancestry cluster associated with self-reported Caucasian donors included 65% to 90% of the 398 genotyped donors. The study aimed to test whether signatures of past pathogen exposure could be identified by cataloging public T cell receptors. The study profiled the T cell repertoires of under 850 subjects by immunosequencing and related them to cytomegalovirus serostatus. A separate validation cohort of over a hundred different subjects was used in addition to the roughly 640-subject first cohort. High-throughput TCR immunosequencing, statistical association of individual TCRs with disease status, and machine learning were combined to predict cytomegalovirus infection status. A later analysis re-analyzed previously published TCR beta repertoires from approximately 670 donors and added high-resolution HLA genotyping to study TCR occurrence patterns. The later analysis used no new phenotypic data to find candidate immune exposures, relying instead on TCR beta sequences and their occurrence across donors. In an earlier analysis of roughly 580 of the donors, high-throughput TCR beta sequencing was used to judge whether each TCR beta V gene segment behaved as functional or pseudogenic. Donor age, sex, ethnicity and CMV serostatus were compiled alongside the repertoire data. A later genetic analysis took genome-wide SNP genotypes for about 65% of the 666 donors and used that subset as a discovery cohort. All discovery cohort repertoires had been generated using a single sequencing platform. Both class I and class II loci were covered by HLA typing, at four-digit resolution. The number of donors typed differed by locus, with 629-630 for A, B, C, DRB1 and DQB1, over 500 for DQA1, approximately 570 for DPA1, and 450 to 480 for DPB1. Four or five DR-DQ haplotypes were handled as single units for association and clustering, since linkage in the cohort was strong. Among some 410 genotyped donors of the cohort, an average of approximately 250,000 unique TCR beta nucleotide sequences were sequenced per donor, around 20% of them non-productive.

Only a few counts were recorded for this clone. Its antigen has not been determined. No per-base quality is available; no much larger clone lies one base away. Library preparation employed the immunoSEQ multiplex PCR assay. For the multiplex PCR, a mixture combining 60 forward primers for TCR Vbeta segments and 13 reverse primers for TCR Jbeta segments was used. A multiplex PCR assay on genomic DNA amplified the CDR3 region of rearranged TCR beta genes. The Illumina HiSeq System was used to sequence the amplified TCR beta libraries as 87-base-pair reads. The study's processing was this. A later analysis tallied tens of millions of unique TCR beta chains across the approximately 670 repertoires, and about 12 million of those chains were shared by two or more donors. To remove PCR and sequencing errors, raw reads were error-corrected and collapsed into unique sequences using a nearest-neighbor algorithm that merged closely related sequences. V, D and J gene segments were assigned by aligning CDR3 sequences to IMGT reference sequences. Each retained sequence needed at least a six-nucleotide match to both a V gene segment and a J gene segment. A rearrangement was called productive if the CDR3 had no stop codons and remained in frame with V and J, and every other rearrangement was called non-productive. CDR3 was defined according to IMGT convention as the region running from the second conserved V-encoded cysteine to the conserved J-encoded phenylalanine. Sequences without an unambiguous match to a single V gene segment were excluded from the earlier analysis of almost 600 of the donors. An earlier analysis of a few hundred of the donors called V segments functional above 56.7% productive rearrangements and segregating when the between-donor standard deviation exceeded 5%. A statistical classification framework was built to diagnose cytomegalovirus status from the catalog of TCR beta chain sequences. In a later analysis, V and J genes were assigned by comparing TCR nucleotide sequences against IMGT/GENE-DB human TR gene sequences. Using the TCRdist pipeline, a later analysis assigned CDR3 sequences along with most-parsimonious VDJ recombination scenarios. In a later analysis, every TCR beta chain was defined by the combination of its CDR3 amino acid sequence and its V-gene family, and reads without a unique V-gene family were dropped. To address suspected cross-contamination and a sequencing artifact, a later analysis removed around 600 highly shared, low-generation-probability nucleotide sequences. A later analysis calculated a clonal expansion index for each public chain from normalized within-repertoire ranks of inferred template counts. In a later analysis, generation probabilities were computed with a VDJ recombination model fitted to out-of-frame rearrangements, and the resulting probabilities were checked against IGoR. Hypergeometric tests were used in a later analysis to score TCR-TCR, TCR-HLA and TCR-CMV co-occurrence, with a repertoire-size bias correction applied to the TCR pairs. A later analysis estimated false discovery rates by permuting HLA or CMV assignments 20 times. In a later analysis, co-occurring TCRs were grouped using DBSCAN, with TCRdist sequence similarity added in when clustering inside HLA-allele-positive subsets. Repertoires with fewer than 30,000 or more than 120,000 public chains were left out of co-occurrence clustering, as were five repertoires with anomalous nucleotide sharing. TCRdb obtained this table from immuneACCESS and retained in-frame rearrangements with V and J assigned. These tables miss some clones; where compared with another copy, unresolved V genes account for less than half of the shortfall, and the remainder is unexplained. That table is the source of V, J and clone size, and D and trimming were worked out from the DNA. For this sample the table gives around 150,000 clones, of which roughly 70% were detected only once. Roughly 7.1% of the sample is in the top ten clones.

Summary of the overall study and its limitations: When HLA alleles, especially DR and DQ, strongly co-occurred, attributing TCR associations to individual alleles was difficult. A further reported finding was that TCR beta sequences accurately predicted the HLA-A and HLA-B alleles for most subjects in the first cohort. The only immune exposure information available for the cohort was CMV serostatus. The classifier was reported to diagnose cytomegalovirus status with high specificity and sensitivity in both the original and validation cohorts. At a false discovery rate of 0.05, a later analysis linked 16,000 or so TCR beta sequences to specific HLA alleles. The study gave a list of about 170 TCR beta chains associated with cytomegalovirus. The presence/absence analyses assumed that sequencing depth was roughly uniform across donors, and that assumption may not be true. In vitro tests confirmed that a few of the cytomegalovirus-associated TCR beta chains recognize cytomegalovirus antigens. In a later analysis, TCR association rates were found to vary across HLA loci, with the most associated TCRs seen for DRB1 alleles and the fewest for HLA-C alleles. A cluster of highly shared sequence variants was judged likely to be a technical artifact of the sequencing pipeline. Linkage disequilibrium might explain the correlated functional status among segregating V segments, but an unknown experimental factor could not be ruled out. While some public TCRs were present in many individuals, most TCR sequences turned up only very rarely across donors. According to a later genetic analysis, donors in an Asian-associated ancestry cluster had fewer N-insertions in productive TCRs than the approximately 630-donor mean. Because counts were too low, fewer than 20 rarely observed V segments, including chromosome 9 orphons, were excluded from the earlier analysis of 500 to 700 of the donors. According to a later analysis, parvovirus B19, influenza, CMV and Epstein-Barr virus appeared linked to several top co-occurrence clusters. According to the authors, the approach could potentially be generalized to other disease states and immunological phenotypes. Compared with equally common non-associated chains, HLA-associated TCR beta chains in a later analysis were more clonally expanded and had lower generation probabilities. An association between a missense DCLRE1C variant and V-gene and J-gene trimming of TCR beta chains was found in a later genetic analysis and replicated in an independent cohort. The cohort was sequenced for TCR beta chains only, and without alpha or paired-chain data the features that could be detected were limited. In an earlier analysis of some 500 of the donors, most TCR beta V segments were observed in productive rearrangements about 87% or about 30% of the time, broadly matching IMGT annotations. Because HLA typing was unavailable for some donors at each locus, only the typed subset was used in association tests. According to a later analysis, most CMV-associated TCR beta chains appeared to be HLA-restricted, and the HLA associations seemed to be driven largely by CMV exposure.

The cohort comprised some 680 healthy bone marrow donors. All cohort members were sampled while nominally healthy, although unrecorded immune exposures were likely present. The donor was CMV seropositive and belonged to the group of a few hundred seropositive cohort members. Each donor provided a peripheral blood sample, and peripheral blood mononuclear cells were used for TCR beta sequencing. Genomic DNA was extracted from the blood cell samples with the Qiagen DNeasy Blood Extraction Kit. The sequenced sample was PBMCs. The receptor comes from a man aged 35 to 55 in good health and CMV-seropositive.

Here is the DNA: TGTGCCAGCAGCAAGGACACCTTAGAAGCTTTCTTT. Its protein product is CASSKDTLEAFF. In this chain, TRBV7-9 is recombined with TRBJ1-1; a tentative D call is TRBD1 (5 bases match). For CDR1 and CDR2, the germline V gene (reference sequence) lists SEHNR and FQNEAQ. The CDR3 spans 12 residues, from the cysteine through the phenylalanine. Left in the record is the CDR3 DNA by itself, 36 bases read in frame from the first base. At the junction V is shortened by 5 bases and J by 8 bases, with 12 bases in between.